This TCR beta chain stems from a study of blood T cell repertoires in COVID-19. Study information: Researchers got acute and convalescent COVID-19 samples from the United States, Italy and Spain. T cells, B-cell-depleted T cells, or PBMCs provided the cDNA or gDNA that served as material.

V was clipped by 5 bases and J by 5 bases, with 9 bases between them. The CDR3 covers 12 residues. The germline gives CDR1 SSHAT, CDR2 FNYEAQ (reference sequence). The repertoire was sequenced with immunoSEQ multiplex PCR; TCRdb's copy has only in-frame clones and lacks some. The sample carries around 350,000 clones, around 86% recorded once. This clonotype was obtained from a human donor in a cohort sampled during active COVID-19. This chain links TRBV7-7 with TRBJ2-5; the D gene is possibly TRBD2 (6 bases). Sequences were obtained from peripheral blood. The CDR3 DNA sequence: TGTGCCAGCAGCCCGGAGGGGGAGACCCAGTACTTC. Protein product: CASSPEGETQYF. Full variable domain (remainder filled in from reference TRBV7-7 and TRBJ2-5): GAGVSQSPRYKVTKRGQDVTLRCDPISSHATLYWYQQALGQGPEFLTYFNYEAQPDKSGLPSDRFSAERPEGSISTLTIQRTEQRDSAMYRCASSPEGETQYFGPGTRLLVL.